These 30 T cell receptor beta chains originate from one sample sequenced in a study of OX40 agonist ivuxolimab in advanced cancers. Profiled with immunoSEQ multiplex PCR; TCRdb holds only in-frame clones, not every one. The data hold 60,000 to 75,000 clones, with approximately 90% observed a single time. This sample comprised CD4+ or CD8+ T cells sorted from blood, obtained in a trial of the OX40 agonist ivuxolimab. The receptors stem from an adult with an advanced solid tumor such as melanoma, head and neck, liver or kidney cancer.

The J gene is TRBJ2-3, the V gene TRBV27; a possible D gene is TRBD1 (6 bases). The V gene lost 2 bases and the J gene lost 2 bases, with 14 bases spanning the gap. The germline gives CDR1 MNHEY, CDR2 SMNVEV (reference sequence). The CDR3 runs 16 residues. DNA of the CDR3: TGTGCCAGCAGTTTAGAGCCACCAGGGGTCACAGATACGCAGTATTTT. This gives the protein CASSLEPPGVTDTQYF.

This rearrangement joins TRBV6-5 to TRBJ2-1, with a tentative D call TRBD2 (6 bases). Germline loops: CDR1 MNHEY, CDR2 SVGAGI. This CDR3 is built from 16 residues. V was pared by 0 bases and J by 10 bases, with 19 bases between. The CDR3 loop reads CASSYSLAPQAREQFF. The DNA for the CDR3 is TGTGCCAGCAGTTACTCCCTAGCGCCCCAGGCCCGGGAGCAGTTCTTC.

This clone is a singleton in its sample. This chain's CDR3 is CASSSYSGNTIYF. Here the CDR3 DNA reads TGTGCCAGCAGTTCATACTCTGGAAACACCATATATTTT. The rearrangement joins TRBV28 to TRBJ1-3, with D unclear. CDR3 length equals 13 residues. Trimming stripped 4 bases from V and 0 bases from J, with 4 bases between. Germline V gives CDR1 MDHEN, CDR2 SYDVKM.

This rearrangement joins TRBV14 to TRBJ2-7; TRBD2 aligns across 12 bases. CDR3 size: 14 residues. The J segment lost 6 bases and the V segment lost 1 base, leaving 1 base of the junction unmatched. Per the germline V gene, CDR1 is SGHDN and CDR2 is FVKESK. CDR3 region: CASSQGTSGTEQYF. The CDR3 bases are TGTGCCAGCAGCCAAGGGACTAGCGGGACCGAGCAGTACTTC.

The chain uses TRBV11-3 and TRBJ2-1; TRBD2 agrees at 12 bases. From germline, CDR1 is SGHNT and CDR2 YENEEA. The CDR3 is 15 residues long. V lost 1 base and J lost 9; bases outside the gene matches: 4. The CDR3: CASSLVTSGSGEQFF. The CDR3 DNA follows: TGTGCCAGCAGCTTAGTGACTAGCGGGAGTGGTGAGCAGTTCTTC.

This chain connects TRBV20-1 to TRBJ2-7; D may be TRBD2 (6 bases). In germline, CDR1 is DFQATT, CDR2 SNEGSKA (reference sequence). This CDR3 region has 11 residues. Trimming took off 5 bases at V and 6 bases at J, with 11 bases between the two ends. CDR3 bases: TGCAGTGCTCCGCGGGGTGTCGAGCAGTACTTC. This codes for CSAPRGVEQYF.

V is TRBV7-8 and J is TRBJ1-5; no clear D. Looked up from germline, CDR1 is SGHVS and CDR2 is FQNEAQ. Trimming left V 7 bases short and J 1 base short, with 20 bases between. The CDR3 spans 17 residues. The CDR3 nucleotides read TGTGCCAGCACCCTTTTGGGAGGGATGGAGAGCAATCAGCCCCAGCATTTT. Translated, it gives CASTLLGGMESNQPQHF. The variable domain in full, with the rest retrieved from reference TRBV7-8 and TRBJ1-5, is GAGVSQSPRYKVAKRGQDVALRCDPISGHVSLFWYQQALGQGPEFLTYFQNEAQLDKSGLPSDRFFAERPEGSVSTLKIQRTQQEDSAVYLCASTLLGGMESNQPQHFGDGTRLSIL.

This clone was observed a single time. This rearrangement joins TRBV11-2 to TRBJ2-3; 13 bases align to TRBD2. Trimming cost V 2 bases and J 2 bases; bases outside gene matches: 4. CDR3 length: 17 residues. Germline CDR1 reads SGHAT; CDR2 reads FQNNGV. CDR3 bases: TGTGCCAGCAGCTTACAGGGACTAGCGGGAAACACAGATACGCAGTATTTT. Protein: CASSLQGLAGNTDTQYF.

The chain couples TRBV6-4 to TRBJ2-1, with D unclear. The CDR3 runs to 15 residues. Trimming shortened V by 5 bases and J by 6 bases, and 17 bases separated the two germline ends. Germline V gene sequence: CDR1 MRHNA, CDR2 SNTAGT. The CDR3, as DNA: TGTGCCAGCAGTAGCACGGGCCAAATGGGCAATGAGCAGTTCTTC. It is translated as CASSSTGQMGNEQFF.

The chain recombines TRBV27 with TRBJ1-2, with TRBD1 matching 7 bases. V gave up 6 bases and J gave up 3 bases; unmatched junction bases: 7. CDR1 is MNHEY and CDR2 is SMNVEV in the germline V gene (reference sequence). The CDR3 covers 14 residues. The CDR3, as DNA: TGTGCCAGCAGCTACAGGGGAGGGTACTATGGCTACACCTTC. This encodes CASSYRGGYYGYTF.

J is TRBJ2-5 and V is TRBV10-3, with 8 bases lining up with TRBD1. CDR3 size: 14 residues. V dropped 2 bases and J dropped 4; count of bases not matched to a gene: 3. Germline lookup yields CDR1 ENHRY and CDR2 SYGVKD. The CDR3 is CAISEQGAGETQYF. The CDR3 DNA sequence: TGTGCCATCAGTGAGCAGGGGGCCGGAGAGACCCAGTACTTC.

This clone occurred once. The J gene is TRBJ2-3, the V gene TRBV11-2; D not certain. The ends were cut back, 1 base at V and 4 bases at J, with 3 bases in the middle. The germline gives CDR1 SGHAT, CDR2 FQNNGV. The CDR3 has 12 amino acids. The CDR3 DNA reads TGTGCCAGCAGCTTAGTAGCAGATACGCAGTATTTT. This codes for CASSLVADTQYF.

In its sample, this clone was seen once. V usage is TRBV9 and J usage is TRBJ2-1; 7 bases line up with TRBD1. J gave up 0 bases and V 1 base, and 7 bases lay outside the gene matches. The CDR3 consists of 17 residues. The germline CDR1 and CDR2 sequences are SGDLS and YYNGEE. CDR3 sequence reads: CASSVPRGSSSYNEQFF. The DNA of the CDR3 is TGTGCCAGCAGCGTACCCAGGGGGAGCAGCTCCTACAATGAGCAGTTCTTC.

The chain has TRBV7-9 and TRBJ1-2; TRBD1 matches 8 bases. The CDR3 covers 16 residues. CDR1 and CDR2 (germline): SEHNR, FQNEAQ (reference sequence). V lost 5 bases to trimming and J lost 2 bases; unmatched junction nucleotides: 10. The CDR3 here is CASSPPTGQGNYGYTF. The CDR3 DNA is TGTGCCAGCAGCCCCCCTACCGGACAGGGAAACTATGGCTACACCTTC.

The chain links TRBV9 to TRBJ2-1; D possibly corresponds to TRBD2 (5 bases). Germline CDR1 and CDR2: SGDLS and YYNGEE. Trimming left V 4 bases short and J 0 bases short, with 17 bases between. This CDR3 has 17 residues. The CDR3 bases are TGTGCCAGCAGCCCCGCGGGTACCGTTAGCTCCTACAATGAGCAGTTCTTC. Translated: CASSPAGTVSSYNEQFF.

The chain is built from TRBV7-6 and TRBJ2-1; TRBD1 aligns across 8 bases. V shed 5 bases, J shed 1 base, and the junction held 4 bases outside the gene matches. The V gene's germline CDR1 is SGHVS and CDR2 FNYEAQ. CDR3 length: 15 amino acids. In DNA form, the CDR3 reads TGTGCCAGCAGCGGAAACAGGGGGTCCTACAATGAGCAGTTCTTC. This translates into CASSGNRGSYNEQFF.

CDR3: CASSTGTVIYNEQFF. The CDR3 bases are TGTGCCAGCAGTACCGGGACAGTAATCTACAATGAGCAGTTCTTC. V is TRBV27 and J is TRBJ2-1, with 7 bases aligning to TRBD1. Germline CDR1 MNHEY, CDR2 SMNVEV (reference sequence). The CDR3 sequence is 15 residues long. Trimming removed 5 bases from V and 3 bases from J; junction bases left unmatched: 7.

V and J are TRBV9 and TRBJ2-3; perhaps TRBD2 as D (6 bases). The ends were cut back, 0 bases at V and 1 base at J, with 12 bases in the middle. Germline V gives CDR1 SGDLS, CDR2 YYNGEE. The CDR3 is made up of 16 amino acids. For the CDR3, the DNA is TGTGCCAGCAGCGTAGCTATGGTAGCGGGCACAGATACGCAGTATTTT. This gives the protein CASSVAMVAGTDTQYF.

The V gene is TRBV27, the J gene TRBJ2-1, with 11 bases fitting TRBD2. V gave up 5 bases and J gave up 5 bases; unmatched junction bases: 5. The CDR3 has 15 amino acids. Germline V gene lookup returns CDR1 MNHEY and CDR2 SMNVEV (reference sequence). In DNA, the CDR3 is TGTGCCAGCAGTAAGACTAGCGGGATCAACAATGAGCAGTTCTTC. Amino acids: CASSKTSGINNEQFF.

The rearrangement links TRBV18 to TRBJ2-3, with 7 positions matching TRBD1. This CDR3 spans 17 amino acids. V gave up 5 bases and J gave up 2 bases; unmatched junction bases: 13. Looked up from germline, CDR1 is KGHSH and CDR2 is LQKENI. The DNA for the CDR3 is TGTGCCAGCTCATGGCCCTTCGGGACAGAGCTCACAGATACGCAGTATTTT. Its translation: CASSWPFGTELTDTQYF.

This chain links TRBV30 with TRBJ2-1; perhaps TRBD1 as D (6 bases). Germline CDR1 and CDR2: GTSNPN and SVGIG (reference sequence). The germline V and J ends were trimmed by 2 bases and 8 bases, with 19 bases remaining between them. The CDR3 is made up of 15 amino acids. The CDR3 loop reads CAWSIDLTGPDEQFF. The CDR3 DNA follows: TGTGCCTGGAGTATAGACTTGACAGGTCCGGATGAGCAGTTCTTC.

The chain has TRBV27 and TRBJ2-2; a weak D match, TRBD2 (5 bases). With 4 bases removed from V and 1 base from J, the gap between germline ends came to 7 bases. The CDR3 loop spans 14 amino acids. The germline V gene has CDR1 MNHEY and CDR2 SMNVEV (reference sequence). DNA of the CDR3: TGTGCCAGCAGTTATGGGAGGAACACCGGGGAGCTGTTTTTT. Protein: CASSYGRNTGELFF.

The rearrangement links TRBV7-9 to TRBJ2-7; D gene unclear. Germline V gene lookup returns CDR1 SEHNR and CDR2 FQNEAQ (reference sequence). The CDR3 totals 14 residues. Trimming cost V 5 bases and J 10 bases, with 21 bases left between them. DNA for the CDR3: TGTGCCAGCAGCCCCGGAGTGTCGGCAGAAGAACAGTACTTC. This gives the protein CASSPGVSAEEQYF.

This clone was recorded a few times. This chain joins TRBV6-5 and TRBJ2-7; TRBD1 might be the D (6 bases). The germline V gene has CDR1 MNHEY and CDR2 SVGAGI. This CDR3 has 14 residues. The V end lost 4 bases, the J end lost 3 bases, and 13 bases lay between the germline ends. CDR3 sequence (DNA): TGTGCCAGCAGTTCCCGGGACACCTACTACGAGCAGTACTTC. Amino acids: CASSSRDTYYEQYF.

V usage is TRBV27 and J usage is TRBJ1-1; D call uncertain. Germline V gives CDR1 MNHEY, CDR2 SMNVEV (reference sequence). The V gene lost 6 bases and the J gene lost 0 bases, with 8 bases spanning the gap. The CDR3 runs 13 residues. The CDR3 DNA sequence: TGTGCCAGCAGGAAACAGATGAACACTGAAGCTTTCTTT. Translation: CASRKQMNTEAFF.

The chain joins TRBV2 to TRBJ2-5; 8 positions match TRBD2. The CDR3 consists of 13 residues. The germline CDR1 and CDR2 sequences are SNHLY and FYNNEI. The V segment lost 3 bases and the J segment 9 bases; nucleotides outside the gene matches: 6. Written as DNA, the CDR3 is TGTGCCAGCAGTGACCTTGGGCGGGAGGCCCAGTACTTC. This encodes CASSDLGREAQYF.

V usage is TRBV9 and J usage is TRBJ1-4, with D tentatively TRBD1 (6 bases). The V end was cut by 3 bases, the J end by 6 bases, with 15 bases between. From germline, CDR1 is SGDLS and CDR2 YYNGEE. CDR3 length: 15 amino acids. CDR3 DNA sequence: TGTGCCAGCAGCGCTCAAGGGGGAAGAGATGAAAAACTGTTTTTT. It yields the protein CASSAQGGRDEKLFF.

The chain has TRBV4-1 and TRBJ1-2; possible D gene TRBD1, 5 bases. This CDR3 has 15 residues. The V gene's germline CDR1 is MGHRA and CDR2 YSYEKL. The germline V and J ends were trimmed by 0 bases and 3 bases, with 11 bases remaining between them. The CDR3 DNA reads as TGCGCCAGCAGCCAAGATGAGTCGACAGACTATGGCTACACCTTC. Amino acids: CASSQDESTDYGYTF.

This clone appeared a few times. The chain has TRBV11-2 and TRBJ2-1; unclear D gene. Trimming shortened V by 5 bases and J by 6 bases, and 5 bases separated the two germline ends. The germline V gene encodes CDR1 SGHAT and CDR2 FQNNGV. CDR3 size: 11 residues. CDR3: CASSRGNEQFF. Here the CDR3 DNA reads TGTGCCAGCAGCCGAGGCAATGAGCAGTTCTTC.

The V gene is TRBV4-3, the J gene TRBJ2-7; D gene ambiguous. This CDR3 comprises 15 residues. The V gene's germline CDR1 is LGHNA and CDR2 YSLEER. V gave up 3 bases and J gave up 3 bases, with 15 bases separating them. For the CDR3, the DNA is TGCGCCAGCAGCCAGGCCTTCGAGCCTGGCTACGAGCAGTACTTC. Its protein product is CASSQAFEPGYEQYF.